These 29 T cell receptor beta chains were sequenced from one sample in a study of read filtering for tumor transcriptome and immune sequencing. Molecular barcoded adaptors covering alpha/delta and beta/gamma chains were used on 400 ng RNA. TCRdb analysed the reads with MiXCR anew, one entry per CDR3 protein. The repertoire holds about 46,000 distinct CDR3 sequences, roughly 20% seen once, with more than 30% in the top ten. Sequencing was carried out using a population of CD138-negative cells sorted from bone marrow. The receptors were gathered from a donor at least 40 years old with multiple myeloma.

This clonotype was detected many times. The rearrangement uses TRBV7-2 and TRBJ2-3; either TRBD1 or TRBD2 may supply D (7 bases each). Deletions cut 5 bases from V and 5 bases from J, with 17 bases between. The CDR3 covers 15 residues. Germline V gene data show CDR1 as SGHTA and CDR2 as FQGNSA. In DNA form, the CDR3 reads TGTGCCAGCAGCCAGGGGGGCAGGGGGGGAGATACGCAGTATTTT. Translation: CASSQGGRGGDTQYF.

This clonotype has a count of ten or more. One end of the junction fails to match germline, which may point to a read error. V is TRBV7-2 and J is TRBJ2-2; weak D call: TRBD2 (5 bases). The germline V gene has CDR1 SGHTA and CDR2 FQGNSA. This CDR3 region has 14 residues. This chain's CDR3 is CASSLAHDTGELLF. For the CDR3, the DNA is TGTGCCAGCAGCTTAGCGCACGACACCGGGGAGCTGCTTTTT.

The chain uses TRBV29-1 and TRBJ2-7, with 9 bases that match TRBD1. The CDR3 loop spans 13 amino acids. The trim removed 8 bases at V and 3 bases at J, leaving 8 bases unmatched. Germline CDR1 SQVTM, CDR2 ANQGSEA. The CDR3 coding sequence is TGCAGCATGAAGACAGGGGGAAGCTACGAGCAGTACTTC. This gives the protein CSMKTGGSYEQYF.

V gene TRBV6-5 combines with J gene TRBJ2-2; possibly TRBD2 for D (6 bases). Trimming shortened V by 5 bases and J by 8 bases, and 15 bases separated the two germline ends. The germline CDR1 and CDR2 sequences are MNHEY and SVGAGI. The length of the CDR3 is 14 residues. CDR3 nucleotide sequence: TGTGCCAGCAGTGGGGGGATTGGGACGGGGGAGCTGTTTTTT. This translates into CASSGGIGTGELFF.

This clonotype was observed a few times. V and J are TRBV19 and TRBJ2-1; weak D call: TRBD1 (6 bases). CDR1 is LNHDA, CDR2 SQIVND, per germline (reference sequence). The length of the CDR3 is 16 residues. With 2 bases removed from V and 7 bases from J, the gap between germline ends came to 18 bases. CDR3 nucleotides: TGTGCCAGTAGTATAAGGTGGGGGACACCTCTTAATGAGCAGTTCTTC. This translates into CASSIRWGTPLNEQFF. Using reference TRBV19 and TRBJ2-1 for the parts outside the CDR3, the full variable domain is DGGITQSPKYLFRKEGQNVTLSCEQNLNHDAMYWYRQDPGQGLRLIYYSQIVNDFQKGDIAEGYSVSREKKESFPLTVTSAQKNPTAFYLCASSIRWGTPLNEQFFGPGTRLTVL.

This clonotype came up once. CDR3 DNA: TGTGCCAGCAGTTCGGGACCTGGATCTCCTGACTACACCTTC. The encoded protein is CASSSGPGSPDYTF. The rearrangement uses TRBV12-3 or TRBV12-4 and TRBJ1-2; the D gene is possibly TRBD1 (5 bases). This CDR3 is 14 amino acids long. Trimming left V 4 bases short and J 10 bases short, with 19 bases between.

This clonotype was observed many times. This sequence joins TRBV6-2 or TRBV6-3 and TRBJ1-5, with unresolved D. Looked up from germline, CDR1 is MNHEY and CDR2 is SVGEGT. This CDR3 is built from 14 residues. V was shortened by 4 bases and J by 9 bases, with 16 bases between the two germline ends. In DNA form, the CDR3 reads TGTGCCAGCAGTTCCCCGGCCGATATGTCGCCCCAGCATTTT. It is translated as CASSSPADMSPQHF.

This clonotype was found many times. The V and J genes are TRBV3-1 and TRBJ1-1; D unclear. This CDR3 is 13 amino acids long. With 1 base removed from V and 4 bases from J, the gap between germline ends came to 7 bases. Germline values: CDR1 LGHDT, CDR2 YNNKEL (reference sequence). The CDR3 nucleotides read TGTGCCAGCAGCCAAGCCGGGGTCACTGAAGCTTTCTTT. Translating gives CASSQAGVTEAFF.

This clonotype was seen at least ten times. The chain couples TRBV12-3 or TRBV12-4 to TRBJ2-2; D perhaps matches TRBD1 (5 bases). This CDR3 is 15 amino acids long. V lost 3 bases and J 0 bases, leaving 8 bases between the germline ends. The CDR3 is CASSFHRPNTGELFF. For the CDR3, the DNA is TGTGCCAGCAGTTTCCACAGGCCGAACACCGGGGAGCTGTTTTTT.

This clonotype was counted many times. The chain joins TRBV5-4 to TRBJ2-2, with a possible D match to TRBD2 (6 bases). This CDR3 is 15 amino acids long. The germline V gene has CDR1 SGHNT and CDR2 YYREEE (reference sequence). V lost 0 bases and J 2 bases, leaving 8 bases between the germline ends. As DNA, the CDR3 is TGTGCCAGCAGCTTGGAAGGGACTAACACCGGGGAGCTGTTTTTT. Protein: CASSLEGTNTGELFF.

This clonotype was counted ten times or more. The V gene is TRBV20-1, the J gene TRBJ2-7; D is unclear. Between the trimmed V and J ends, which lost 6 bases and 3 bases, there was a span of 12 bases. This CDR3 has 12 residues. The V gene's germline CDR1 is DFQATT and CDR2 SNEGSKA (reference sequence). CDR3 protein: CSASDGYYEQYF. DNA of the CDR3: TGCAGTGCCTCAGACGGCTACTACGAGCAGTACTTC.

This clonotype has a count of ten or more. Written as DNA, the CDR3 is TGCAGTGCTAGAGATGGAAGACTTGGGGCACCCCTCCACTTT. Amino acids: CSARDGRLGAPLHF. The chain carries TRBV20-1 and TRBJ1-6, with unresolved D. In germline, CDR1 is DFQATT, CDR2 SNEGSKA (reference sequence). V was shortened by 0 bases and J by 11 bases, with 14 bases between the two germline ends. The CDR3 runs 14 residues.

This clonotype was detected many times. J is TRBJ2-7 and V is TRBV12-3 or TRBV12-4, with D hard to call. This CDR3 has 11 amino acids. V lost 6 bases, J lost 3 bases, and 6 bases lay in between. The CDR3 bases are TGTGCCAGCAGGGACGGCTACGAGCAGTACTTC. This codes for CASRDGYEQYF.

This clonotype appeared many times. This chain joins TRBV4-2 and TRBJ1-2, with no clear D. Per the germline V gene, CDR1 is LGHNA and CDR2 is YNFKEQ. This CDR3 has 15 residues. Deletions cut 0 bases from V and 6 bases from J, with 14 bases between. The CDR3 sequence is CASSQESRGGDGYTF. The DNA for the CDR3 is TGTGCCAGCAGCCAAGAATCGAGAGGAGGAGATGGCTACACCTTC.

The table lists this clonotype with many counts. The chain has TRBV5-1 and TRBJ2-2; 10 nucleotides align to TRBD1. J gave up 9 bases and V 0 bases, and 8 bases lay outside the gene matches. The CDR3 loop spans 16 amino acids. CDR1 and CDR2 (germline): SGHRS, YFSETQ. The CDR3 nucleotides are TGCGCCAGCAGCTTGGTCGAAGGACAGGGGGACAGGGAGCTGTTTTTT. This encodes CASSLVEGQGDRELFF.

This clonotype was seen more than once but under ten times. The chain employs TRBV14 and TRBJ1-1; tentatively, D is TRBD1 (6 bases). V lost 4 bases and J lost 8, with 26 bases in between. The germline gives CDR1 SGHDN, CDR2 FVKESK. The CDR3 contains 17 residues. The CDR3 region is CASSPPARGAAGTEAFF. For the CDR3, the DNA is TGTGCCAGCAGCCCCCCTGCTCGGGGGGCTGCTGGCACAGAAGCTTTCTTT.

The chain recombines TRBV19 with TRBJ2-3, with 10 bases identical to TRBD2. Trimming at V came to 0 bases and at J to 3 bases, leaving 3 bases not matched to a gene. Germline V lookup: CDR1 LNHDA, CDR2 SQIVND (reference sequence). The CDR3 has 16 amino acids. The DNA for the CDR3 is TGTGCCAGTAGTATAGATAGCGGGAGGATGACAGATACGCAGTATTTT. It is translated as CASSIDSGRMTDTQYF.

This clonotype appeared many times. This chain's CDR3 is CASTREGSYGYTF. The CDR3, as DNA: TGTGCCAGCACCAGGGAGGGGAGCTATGGCTACACCTTC. The chain carries TRBV12-3 or TRBV12-4 and TRBJ1-2; TRBD1 is a possible D gene (5 bases). The CDR3 contains 13 residues. Trimming removed 7 bases from V and 4 bases from J, with 13 bases in between.

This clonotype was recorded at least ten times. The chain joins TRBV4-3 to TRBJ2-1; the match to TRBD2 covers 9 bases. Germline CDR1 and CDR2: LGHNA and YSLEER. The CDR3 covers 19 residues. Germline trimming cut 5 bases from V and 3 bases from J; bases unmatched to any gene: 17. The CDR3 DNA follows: TGCGCCAGCAGCAAGGAGGCTAGCGGGAAACGCCACTTCTACAATGAGCAGTTCTTC. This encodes CASSKEASGKRHFYNEQFF.

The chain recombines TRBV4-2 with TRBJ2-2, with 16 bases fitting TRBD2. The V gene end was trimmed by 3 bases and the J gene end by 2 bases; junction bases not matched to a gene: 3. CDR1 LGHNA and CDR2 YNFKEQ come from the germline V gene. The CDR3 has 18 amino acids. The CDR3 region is CASSQGLAGGYNTGELFF. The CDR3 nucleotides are TGTGCCAGCAGCCAGGGACTAGCGGGAGGGTATAACACCGGGGAGCTGTTTTTT.

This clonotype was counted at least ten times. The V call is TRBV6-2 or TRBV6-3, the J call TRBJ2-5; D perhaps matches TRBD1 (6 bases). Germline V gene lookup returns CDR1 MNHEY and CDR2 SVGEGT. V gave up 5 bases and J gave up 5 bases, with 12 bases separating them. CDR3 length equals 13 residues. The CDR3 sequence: CASSPDRWETQYF. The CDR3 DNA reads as TGTGCCAGCAGTCCCGACAGGTGGGAGACCCAGTACTTC.

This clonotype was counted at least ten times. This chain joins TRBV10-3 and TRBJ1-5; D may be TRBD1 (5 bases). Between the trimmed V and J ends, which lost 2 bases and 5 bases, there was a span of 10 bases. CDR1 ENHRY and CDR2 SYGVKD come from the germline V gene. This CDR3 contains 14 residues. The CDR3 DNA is TGTGCCATCAGTGAGCGGCAGGGTGATCAGCCCCAGCATTTT. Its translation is CAISERQGDQPQHF.

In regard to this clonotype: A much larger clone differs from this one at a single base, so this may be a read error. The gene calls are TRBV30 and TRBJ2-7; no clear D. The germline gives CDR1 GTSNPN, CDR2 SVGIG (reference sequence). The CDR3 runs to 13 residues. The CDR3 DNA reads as TGTGCCTGGAGTGTGGGGAATTCCTACAAGCAGTACTTC. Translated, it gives CAWSVGNSYKQYF.

CDR3 protein: CASSLAGGRASEQFF. In nucleotides, the CDR3 is TGCGCCAGCAGCTTGGCCGGCGGGAGGGCCTCTGAGCAGTTCTTC. This rearrangement joins TRBV5-1 to TRBJ2-1; 9 bases map to TRBD2. From germline, CDR1 is SGHRS and CDR2 YFSETQ. Trimming at V came to 0 bases and at J to 9 bases, leaving 7 bases not matched to a gene. The CDR3 totals 15 residues.

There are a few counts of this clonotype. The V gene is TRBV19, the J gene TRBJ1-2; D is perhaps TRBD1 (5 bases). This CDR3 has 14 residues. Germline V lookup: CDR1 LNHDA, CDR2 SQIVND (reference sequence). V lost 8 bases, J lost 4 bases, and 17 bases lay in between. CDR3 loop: CASVGEQRVYGYTF. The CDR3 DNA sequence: TGTGCCAGTGTGGGGGAACAGAGAGTCTATGGCTACACCTTC. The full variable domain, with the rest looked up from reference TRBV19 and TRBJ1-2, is DGGITQSPKYLFRKEGQNVTLSCEQNLNHDAMYWYRQDPGQGLRLIYYSQIVNDFQKGDIAEGYSVSREKKESFPLTVTSAQKNPTAFYLCASVGEQRVYGYTFGSGTRLTVV.

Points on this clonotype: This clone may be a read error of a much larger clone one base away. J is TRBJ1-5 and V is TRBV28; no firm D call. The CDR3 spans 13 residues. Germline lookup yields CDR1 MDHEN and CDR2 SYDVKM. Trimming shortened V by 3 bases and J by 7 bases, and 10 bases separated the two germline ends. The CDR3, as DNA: TGTGCCAGCAGTTTCCGGGGTCGCCAGCCCCAGCATTTT. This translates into CASSFRGRQPQHF.

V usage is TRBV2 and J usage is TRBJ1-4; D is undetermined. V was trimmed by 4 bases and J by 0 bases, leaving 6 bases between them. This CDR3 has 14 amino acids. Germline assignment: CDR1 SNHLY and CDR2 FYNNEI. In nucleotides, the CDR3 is TGTGCCAGCAGTGGGGGAACAACTAATGAAAAACTGTTTTTT. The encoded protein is CASSGGTTNEKLFF.

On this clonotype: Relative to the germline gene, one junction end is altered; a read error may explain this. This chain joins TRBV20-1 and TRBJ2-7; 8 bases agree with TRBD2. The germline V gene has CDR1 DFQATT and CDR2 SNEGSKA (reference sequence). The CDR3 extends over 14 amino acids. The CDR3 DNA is TGCAGTGCTATTAAGGGACTAGAGAGGGGAGAGCAGTACTTT. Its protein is CSAIKGLERGEQYF.

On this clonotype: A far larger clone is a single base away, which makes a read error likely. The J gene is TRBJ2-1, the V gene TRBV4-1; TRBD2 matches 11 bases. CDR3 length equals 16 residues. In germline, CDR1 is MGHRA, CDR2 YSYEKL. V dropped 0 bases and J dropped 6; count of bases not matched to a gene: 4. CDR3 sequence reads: CASSQDFTSGGNEQFF. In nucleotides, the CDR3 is TGCGCCAGCAGCCAAGATTTCACTAGCGGGGGCAATGAGCAGTTCTTC.